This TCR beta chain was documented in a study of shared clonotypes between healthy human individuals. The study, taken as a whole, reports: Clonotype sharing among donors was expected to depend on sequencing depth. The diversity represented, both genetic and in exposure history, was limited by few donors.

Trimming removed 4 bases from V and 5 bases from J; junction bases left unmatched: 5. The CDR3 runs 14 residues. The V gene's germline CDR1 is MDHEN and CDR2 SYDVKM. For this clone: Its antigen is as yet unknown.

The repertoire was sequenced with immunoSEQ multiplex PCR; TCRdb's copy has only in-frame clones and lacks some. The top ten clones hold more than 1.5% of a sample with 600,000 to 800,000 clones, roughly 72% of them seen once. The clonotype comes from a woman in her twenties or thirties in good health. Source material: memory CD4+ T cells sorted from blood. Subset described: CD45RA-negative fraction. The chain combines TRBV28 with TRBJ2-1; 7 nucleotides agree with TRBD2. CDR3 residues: CASSSLADNNEQFF. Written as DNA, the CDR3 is TGTGCCAGCAGTTCCCTAGCGGACAACAATGAGCAGTTCTTC.